This T cell receptor beta chain was sequenced in a study of cytotoxic CD8 clonotypes in ibrutinib-treated CLL. Study-wide points: Exceeding age-matched healthy donors, baseline clonality also tracked the counts of circulating CD8+ T cells.

Profiling relied on immunoSEQ multiplex PCR, and the TCRdb table lists in-frame clones only, not all of them. The data hold roughly 130,000 clones, with under 95% observed a single time. For this clone: Antigen: not known.

CDR1 SGDLS and CDR2 YYNGEE come from the germline V gene. This CDR3 comprises 14 residues. V lost 3 bases to trimming and J lost 4 bases; unmatched junction nucleotides: 4. This chain joins TRBV9 and TRBJ1-1; TRBD1 agrees at 9 bases. The source of this sequence is a human donor with chronic lymphocytic leukemia. The sequenced sample was PBMCs, obtained after 12 months of ibrutinib treatment. For the CDR3, the DNA is TGTGCCAGCAGCGGGGGACAGGGAATCACTGAAGCTTTCTTT. It yields the protein CASSGGQGITEAFF.